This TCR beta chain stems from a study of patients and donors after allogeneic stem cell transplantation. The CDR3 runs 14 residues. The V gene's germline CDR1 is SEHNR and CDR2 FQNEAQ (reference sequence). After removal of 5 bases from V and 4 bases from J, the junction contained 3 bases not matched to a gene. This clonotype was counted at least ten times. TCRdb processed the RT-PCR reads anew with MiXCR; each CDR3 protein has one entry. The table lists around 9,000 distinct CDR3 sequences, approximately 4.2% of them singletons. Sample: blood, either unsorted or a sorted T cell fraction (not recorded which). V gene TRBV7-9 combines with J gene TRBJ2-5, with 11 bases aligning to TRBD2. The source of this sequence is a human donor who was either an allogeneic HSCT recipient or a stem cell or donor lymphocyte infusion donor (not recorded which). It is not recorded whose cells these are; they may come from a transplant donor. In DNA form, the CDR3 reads TGTGCCAGCAGCCCAGGACTAGCGGGAGAGACCCAGTACTTC. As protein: CASSPGLAGETQYF.